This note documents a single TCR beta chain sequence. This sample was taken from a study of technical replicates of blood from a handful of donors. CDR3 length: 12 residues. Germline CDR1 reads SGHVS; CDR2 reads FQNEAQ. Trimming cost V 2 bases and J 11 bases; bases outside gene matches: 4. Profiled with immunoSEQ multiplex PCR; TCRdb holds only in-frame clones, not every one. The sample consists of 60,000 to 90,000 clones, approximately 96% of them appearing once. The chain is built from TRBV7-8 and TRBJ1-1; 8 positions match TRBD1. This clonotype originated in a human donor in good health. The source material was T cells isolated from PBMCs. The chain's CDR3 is CASSLSRQGAFF. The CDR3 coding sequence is TGTGCCAGCAGCTTAAGCCGACAGGGGGCTTTCTTT.